This T cell receptor beta chain was identified during a study of cytomegalovirus exposure and HLA in healthy donors. The table came from immunoSEQ multiplex PCR; TCRdb's copy has only in-frame clones and leaves some out. The repertoire holds 150,000 to 200,000 clones, with about 87% as singletons. Whole-study findings and limits: Confirmation in vitro established that a few CMV-associated chains were specific for CMV antigens.

The CDR3 covers 13 residues. Germline CDR1 reads LGHNA; CDR2 reads YNFKEQ. The V end was cut by 5 bases, the J end by 6 bases, with 10 bases between. Worth noting for this clone: Its specificity is unknown.

The J gene is TRBJ1-4, the V gene TRBV4-2; D unresolved. This TCR derives from a woman aged 25 to 39 in good health and CMV-seronegative. Sequenced input: PBMCs. The CDR3 is CASSSGVHEKLFF. The CDR3 region has the DNA TGTGCCAGCAGCTCCGGGGTTCATGAAAAACTGTTTTTT.